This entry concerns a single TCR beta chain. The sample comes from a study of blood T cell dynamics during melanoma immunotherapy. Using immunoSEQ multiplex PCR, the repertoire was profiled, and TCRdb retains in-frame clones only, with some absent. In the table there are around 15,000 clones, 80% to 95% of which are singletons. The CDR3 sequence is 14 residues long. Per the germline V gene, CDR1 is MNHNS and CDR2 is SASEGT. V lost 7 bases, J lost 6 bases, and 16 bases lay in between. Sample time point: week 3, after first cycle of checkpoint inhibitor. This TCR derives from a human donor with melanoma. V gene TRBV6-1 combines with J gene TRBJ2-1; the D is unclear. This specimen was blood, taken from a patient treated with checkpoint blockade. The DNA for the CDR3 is TGTGCCAGCACTGTAAGGTTTTCATCCAATGAGCAGTTCTTC. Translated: CASTVRFSSNEQFF.